The 28 T cell receptor beta chains in this list originate from one sample, sequenced in a study of technical replicates of blood from a few donors. Profiled with immunoSEQ multiplex PCR; TCRdb holds only in-frame clones, not every one. The top ten hold less than 0.2% of the sample, which has around 84,000 clones, about 97% seen once. The specimen was T cells isolated from PBMCs. The receptors come from a human donor in good health.

The chain combines TRBV6-4 with TRBJ2-1; a possible D gene is TRBD2 (6 bases). The CDR3 has 15 residues. CDR1 MRHNA and CDR2 SNTAGT come from the germline V gene. Trimming took 0 bases from V and 6 from J, leaving 12 bases between them. Written as DNA, the CDR3 is TGTGCCAGCAGTGACTCAGGTCGGGGAGGCAATGAGCAGTTCTTC. Its protein product is CASSDSGRGGNEQFF.

CDR3 sequence reads: CASREPIGRSDSPLHF. CDR3 coding DNA: TGTGCCAGCAGAGAACCTATTGGGAGGTCGGATTCACCCCTCCACTTT. The chain combines TRBV6-1 with TRBJ1-6; no reliable D call. This CDR3 comprises 16 residues. V was clipped by 6 bases and J by 8 bases, with 20 bases between them. CDR1 and CDR2 (germline): MNHNS, SASEGT.

The rearrangement links TRBV11-2 to TRBJ1-1; D perhaps matches TRBD1 (6 bases). Trimming took 2 bases from V and 4 from J, leaving 11 bases between them. Germline CDR1 SGHAT, CDR2 FQNNGV. The CDR3 covers 14 residues. Here the CDR3 reads CASSLRQAGTEAFF. In DNA form, the CDR3 reads TGTGCCAGCAGCTTAAGACAGGCGGGCACTGAAGCTTTCTTT.

The chain employs TRBV16 and TRBJ2-6; TRBD1 matches at 9 bases. The CDR3 covers 17 residues. Germline CDR1 reads KGHSY; CDR2 reads FQNENV. Unmatched junction bases numbered 4, after V lost 4 bases and J lost 0 bases. For the CDR3, the DNA is TGTGCCAGCAGCCGGACAGGGGCGACCTCTGGGGCCAACGTCCTGACTTTC. Its translation: CASSRTGATSGANVLTF.

This chain joins TRBV5-1 and TRBJ2-5; D gene ambiguous. Germline loops: CDR1 SGHRS, CDR2 YFSETQ. Deletions cut 0 bases from V and 2 bases from J, with 8 bases between. CDR3 length equals 14 residues. For the CDR3, the DNA is TGCGCCAGCAGCTTGGTAAGCCCACAAGAGACCCAGTACTTC. Translated, it gives CASSLVSPQETQYF.

The chain recombines TRBV5-1 with TRBJ2-3; 7 bases are shared with TRBD2. The germline V gene encodes CDR1 SGHRS and CDR2 YFSETQ. Trimming took 3 bases from V and 1 from J; bases not matched to a gene: 8. CDR3 length: 16 amino acids. The CDR3 DNA reads TGCGCCAGCAGCTCCTCACTAGCGAGGGGCACAGATACGCAGTATTTT. It is translated as CASSSSLARGTDTQYF.

In this sample, this clone turned up once. Here the CDR3 DNA reads TGTGCCAGCAGTTTTGTTAGAGGGTCAAGTCAGCCCCAGCATTTT. Translation gives CASSFVRGSSQPQHF. The chain carries TRBV28 and TRBJ1-5, with D unresolved. The CDR3 extends over 15 amino acids. The germline V gene has CDR1 MDHEN and CDR2 SYDVKM. The V end lost 3 bases, the J end lost 6 bases, and 15 bases lay between the germline ends.

The rearrangement joins TRBV18 to TRBJ2-5; the D is unclear. The CDR3 loop spans 14 amino acids. CDR1 is KGHSH, CDR2 LQKENI, per germline. The V gene lost 0 bases and the J gene lost 5 bases, with 10 bases spanning the gap. CDR3 DNA: TGTGCCAGCTCACCACCTGGCCCCTTGGAGACCCAGTACTTC. Its protein product is CASSPPGPLETQYF. The full variable domain, in which reference TRBV18 and TRBJ2-5 provide the parts outside the CDR3, is NAGVMQNPRHLVRRRGQEARLRCSPMKGHSHVYWYRQLPEEGLKFMVYLQKENIIDESGMPKERFSAEFPKEGPSILRIQQVVRGDSAAYFCASSPPGPLETQYFGPGTRLLVL.

J is TRBJ2-1 and V is TRBV11-2; 8 nucleotides match TRBD2. The ends lost 1 base at V and 2 bases at J; junction bases unmatched: 7. Germline V lookup: CDR1 SGHAT, CDR2 FQNNGV. This CDR3 is built from 17 residues. The CDR3 is CASSLGRSGSAYNEQFF. The CDR3 nucleotides read TGTGCCAGCAGCTTAGGTAGGAGCGGGAGCGCCTACAATGAGCAGTTCTTC.

The chain links TRBV11-3 to TRBJ2-3, with 11 bases lining up with TRBD2. Germline V gene lookup returns CDR1 SGHNT and CDR2 YENEEA. This CDR3 spans 16 amino acids. The ends lost 1 base at V and 3 bases at J; junction bases unmatched: 3. Written as DNA, the CDR3 is TGTGCCAGCAGCTTAGTAGCGGGGGGGCGGACAGATACGCAGTATTTT. Amino acids: CASSLVAGGRTDTQYF.

The chain links TRBV6-5 to TRBJ2-3; possibly TRBD2 for D (5 bases). Germline-derived CDR1 and CDR2 are MNHEY and SVGAGI. The ends were cut back, 2 bases at V and 0 bases at J, with 12 bases in the middle. The CDR3 totals 16 residues. CDR3 region: CASSYPGFGSTDTQYF. In DNA form, the CDR3 reads TGTGCCAGCAGTTACCCGGGGTTCGGTAGCACAGATACGCAGTATTTT.

The chain recombines TRBV9 with TRBJ1-1, with 8 bases matching TRBD1. Germline lookup yields CDR1 SGDLS and CDR2 YYNGEE. V was pared by 0 bases and J by 8 bases, with 0 bases of the junction left unmatched. The CDR3 consists of 12 residues. This chain's CDR3 is CASSVGDREAFF. The CDR3 region has the DNA TGTGCCAGCAGCGTAGGGGACAGGGAAGCTTTCTTT.

The V and J genes are TRBV28 and TRBJ1-2, with D perhaps matching TRBD1 (5 bases). Germline CDR1 is MDHEN and CDR2 is SYDVKM. The ends were cut back, 6 bases at V and 2 bases at J, with 16 bases in the middle. This CDR3 is built from 15 residues. In DNA form, the CDR3 reads TGTGCCAGCAGCCAAGGCCGGGGACTGAACTATGGCTACACCTTC. Translated, it gives CASSQGRGLNYGYTF.

The chain is built from TRBV27 and TRBJ2-7; TRBD1 matches 11 bases. Germline V lookup: CDR1 MNHEY, CDR2 SMNVEV (reference sequence). Trimming cost V 5 bases and J 4 bases; bases outside gene matches: 7. CDR3 length: 15 residues. The CDR3, as DNA: TGTGCCAGCAGTCGGACCGGGACAGGGGGGTACGAGCAGTACTTC. Translating gives CASSRTGTGGYEQYF.

The V and J genes are TRBV2 and TRBJ1-2; 7 bases agree with TRBD1. This CDR3 is built from 14 residues. V shed 3 bases, J shed 3 bases, and the junction held 4 bases outside the gene matches. Germline V lookup: CDR1 SNHLY, CDR2 FYNNEI. The CDR3 DNA is TGTGCCAGCAGTGAGATACAGGGGTACTATGGCTACACCTTC. It codes for CASSEIQGYYGYTF.

J is TRBJ1-4 and V is TRBV5-1; TRBD1 agrees at 10 bases. Germline-derived CDR1 and CDR2 are SGHRS and YFSETQ. CDR3 length equals 19 residues. Germline trimming cut 4 bases from V and 8 bases from J; bases unmatched to any gene: 20. The CDR3 reads CASSPGTGEQGWPGEKLFF. The CDR3, as DNA: TGCGCCAGCAGCCCGGGGACAGGGGAGCAAGGCTGGCCAGGCGAAAAACTGTTTTTT.

The CDR3 bases are TGTGCCAGCAGCTTAGGGACTAGCGCGCACAATGAGCAGTTCTTC. Its translation is CASSLGTSAHNEQFF. The chain employs TRBV11-3 and TRBJ2-1, with TRBD2 identical over 9 bases. This CDR3 has 15 residues. Looked up from germline, CDR1 is SGHNT and CDR2 is YENEEA. The V segment lost 1 base and the J segment 5 bases; nucleotides outside the gene matches: 3. Variable domain in full (rest from reference TRBV11-3 and TRBJ2-1): EAGVVQSPRYKIIEKKQPVAFWCNPISGHNTLYWYLQNLGQGPELLIRYENEEAVDDSQLPKDRFSAERLKGVDSTLKIQPAELGDSAVYLCASSLGTSAHNEQFFGPGTRLTVL.

The chain uses TRBV30 and TRBJ1-3, with no clear D. This CDR3 is 14 amino acids long. Germline V gene data show CDR1 as GTSNPN and CDR2 as SVGIG (reference sequence). The V and J ends lost 2 bases and 2 bases respectively, with 10 bases between them. The CDR3 sequence is CAWSPGGAGNTIYF. The CDR3 nucleotides are TGTGCCTGGAGTCCGGGTGGAGCTGGAAACACCATATATTTT.

The V call is TRBV10-3, the J call TRBJ2-6; D may be TRBD2 (5 bases). Looked up from germline, CDR1 is ENHRY and CDR2 is SYGVKD. V lost 6 bases and J lost 0, with 9 bases in between. This CDR3 spans 15 amino acids. CDR3 sequence: CAISQDFSGANVLTF. CDR3 sequence (DNA): TGTGCCATCAGCCAGGACTTCTCTGGGGCCAACGTCCTGACTTTC.

The chain has TRBV6-1 and TRBJ2-1, with TRBD2 identical over 8 bases. This CDR3 spans 16 amino acids. Trimming cost V 2 bases and J 8 bases; bases outside gene matches: 11. The V gene's germline CDR1 is MNHNS and CDR2 SASEGT. CDR3 bases: TGTGCCAGCAGTGAACCGCTCAGCGGGAGCCTCGATGAGCAGTTCTTC. It is translated as CASSEPLSGSLDEQFF.

The chain employs TRBV11-3 and TRBJ2-2; 7 bases agree with TRBD2. The ends lost 8 bases at V and 0 bases at J; junction bases unmatched: 3. The CDR3 length is 14 residues. The germline V gene encodes CDR1 SGHNT and CDR2 YENEEA. The DNA of the CDR3 is TGTGCCAGCCGGGACTATACGAACACCGGGGAGCTGTTTTTT. This translates into CASRDYTNTGELFF.

The chain couples TRBV18 to TRBJ2-7; 8 bases map to TRBD1. CDR3 length: 15 residues. V lost 3 bases and J lost 3; bases outside the gene matches: 7. In germline, CDR1 is KGHSH, CDR2 LQKENI. CDR3 DNA sequence: TGTGCCAGCTCACCTCCGGGACAGGCCTTCTACGAGCAGTACTTC. It specifies CASSPPGQAFYEQYF.

The V and J genes are TRBV9 and TRBJ2-5; 9 bases are a match to TRBD2. V was clipped by 3 bases and J by 5 bases; unmatched bases: 11. Germline V gene lookup returns CDR1 SGDLS and CDR2 YYNGEE. The CDR3 loop spans 16 amino acids. This CDR3 reads CASSERGRGGPETQYF. Here the CDR3 DNA reads TGTGCCAGCAGCGAGAGGGGGCGGGGGGGCCCCGAGACCCAGTACTTC.

J is TRBJ1-1 and V is TRBV11-3, with D unclear. CDR1 SGHNT and CDR2 YENEEA come from the germline V gene. Trimming removed 1 base from V and 0 bases from J, with 12 bases in between. The CDR3 spans 16 residues. The CDR3 DNA follows: TGTGCCAGCAGCTTAGGCAATTTGGCCATGAACACTGAAGCTTTCTTT. This translates into CASSLGNLAMNTEAFF.

The chain recombines TRBV6-6 with TRBJ2-3, with D hard to call. V was pared by 2 bases and J by 6 bases, with 12 bases between. The CDR3 loop spans 14 amino acids. Per germline, CDR1 MNHNY and CDR2 SVGAGI (reference sequence). The CDR3 is CASSYTAQVDTQYF. CDR3 coding DNA: TGTGCCAGCAGTTACACTGCCCAGGTCGATACGCAGTATTTT.

The chain has TRBV12-5 and TRBJ2-5; D is perhaps TRBD2 (6 bases). The CDR3 spans 15 residues. Per germline, CDR1 LGHNT and CDR2 FRNRAP. V was cut by 1 base and J by 2 bases, with 11 bases left in between. Written as DNA, the CDR3 is TGTGCTAGTGGTTTGGGCTTAGCGGAACAAGAGACCCAGTACTTC. Encoded protein: CASGLGLAEQETQYF.

The rearrangement joins TRBV19 to TRBJ1-5; D might be TRBD1 (6 bases). Germline V CDR1 and CDR2: LNHDA, SQIVND (reference sequence). The V end was cut by 4 bases, the J end by 0 bases, with 22 bases between. The CDR3 runs to 19 residues. CDR3 in amino acids: CASSTNLIKGQFSNQPQHF. The CDR3 DNA follows: TGTGCCAGTAGTACTAACCTGATCAAGGGACAATTTAGCAATCAGCCCCAGCATTTT.

The rearrangement joins TRBV4-1 to TRBJ2-5, with D uncertain. V was clipped by 0 bases and J by 7 bases, with 18 bases between them. Germline V lookup: CDR1 MGHRA, CDR2 YSYEKL. The CDR3 sequence is 16 residues long. The CDR3 DNA sequence: TGCGCCAGCAGCCAAGAAGCCCTCCTAGAAAGGTGGACCCAGTACTTC. This sequence encodes CASSQEALLERWTQYF.